This is a list of T cell receptor beta chains from one sample in a study of CD8 T cells in Susac syndrome. TCRdb reprocessed the immunoSEQ multiplex PCR reads with MiXCR, giving one entry per CDR3 protein. The data contain around 190,000 distinct CDR3 sequences, roughly 95% of them singletons. Sequenced material: CD4+ T cells from PBMCs. All receptors come from a human donor in good health. Each CDR3 is given with its conserved first and last residue. Fields, in order: D gene, clone size, J gene, V gene, CDR3 DNA, CDR3 protein. The D gene is left open where the match is weak. Part of the rows lack a size; the others show once, few, many or a class for expanded clones.

.,.,TRBJ2-1,TRBV29-1,TGCAGCGTTGAAGCTCCAACCGGACCCAATGAGCAGTTCTTC,CSVEAPTGPNEQFF
.,.,TRBJ1-2,TRBV5-6,TGTGCCAGCAGCTACCGCAGGGTTGGCTACACCTTC,CASSYRRVGYTF
.,.,TRBJ2-3,TRBV7-2,TGTGCCAGCAGCTCCCGATGGACAGATACGCAGTATTTT,CASSSRWTDTQYF
.,.,TRBJ2-7,TRBV29-1,TGCAGCGCAGCTGCCCGCGGGCAGGGACGCGAGCAGTACTTC,CSAAARGQGREQYF
.,once,TRBJ2-1,TRBV20-1,TGCAGTGCTAGAAGGGGGTATGAGCAGTTCTTC,CSARRGYEQFF
TRBD2,.,TRBJ2-4,TRBV28,TGTGCCAGCAGTTTATACCTAGCGGGAGTGGGAAACATTCAGTACTTC,CASSLYLAGVGNIQYF
TRBD2,.,TRBJ2-7,TRBV20-1,TGCAGTGGACCTAGCGGCTCCTACGAGCAGTACTTC,CSGPSGSYEQYF
TRBD2,.,TRBJ2-1,TRBV28,TGTGCCAGCAGTGAAGTAGCGGGAGGGCCTGATGAGCAGTTCTTC,CASSEVAGGPDEQFF
TRBD2,.,TRBJ2-1,TRBV2,TGTGCCAGCAGCCAGGTTAGCGGGAGGGCTGCTGAGCAGTTCTTC,CASSQVSGRAAEQFF
TRBD1,.,TRBJ2-7,TRBV9,TGTGCCAGCAGCACAGGGGCCTCTGCCGAGGGCCATCCGTACTTC,CASSTGASAEGHPYF
.,once,TRBJ2-3,TRBV29-1,TGCAGCGTTGATGGTCATGGAAATTTT,CSVDGHGNF
.,once,TRBJ2-1,TRBV5-1,TGCGCCAGCAGCCCCCGGGGCCAACACTACGATGAGCAGTTCTTC,CASSPRGQHYDEQFF
.,.,TRBJ1-2,TRBV18,TGTGCCAGCTCACCGGGAACTGGGCCCGGCTACACCTTC,CASSPGTGPGYTF
TRBD2,once,TRBJ2-7,TRBV30,TGTGCCTGGGGTCCGGGGGGTTCCTACGAGCAGTACTTC,CAWGPGGSYEQYF
.,.,TRBJ2-3,TRBV2,TGTGCCAGCAGGGAAGGGTTAGATACGCAGTATTTT,CASREGLDTQYF
.,.,TRBJ2-3,TRBV20-1,TGCAGTGCTAGAGATATAGGGACAGATACGCAGTATTTT,CSARDIGTDTQYF
TRBD2,.,TRBJ2-7,TRBV12-3/TRBV12-4,TGTGCCAGCAGTTTATTGGGACTAGCGGGACTATTCTACGAGCAGTACTTC,CASSLLGLAGLFYEQYF
.,.,TRBJ2-3,TRBV20-1,TGCAGTGCTAGGGTTCCGGGGCAGTCGGCAGATACGCAGTATTTT,CSARVPGQSADTQYF
.,.,TRBJ2-1,TRBV4-3,TGCGCCAGCAGCCAATTGGGAGTAAGTGATGAGCAGTTCTTC,CASSQLGVSDEQFF
TRBD2,once,TRBJ2-1,TRBV19,TGTGCCAGTAGTTGGGGGGGTAGCGGTTCCTACAATGAGCAGTTCTTC,CASSWGGSGSYNEQFF
TRBD1,.,TRBJ1-2,TRBV18,TGTGCCAGCTCGAAGGGGGAGGACAGGGCGGACTATAACTATGGCTACACCTTC,CASSKGEDRADYNYGYTF
.,.,TRBJ2-1,TRBV5-1,TGCGCCAGCAGCCGCTCCACTAGAAATGAGCAGTTCTTC,CASSRSTRNEQFF
.,.,TRBJ1-2,TRBV4-3,TGCGCCAGCAGCCAAGAAAGGGGGGCGCTCTTTGGTGGCTACACCTTC,CASSQERGALFGGYTF
.,once,TRBJ2-3,TRBV5-1,TGCGCCAGCAGATTCCGGGACACAGATACGCAGTATTTT,CASRFRDTDTQYF
.,.,TRBJ1-5,TRBV15,TGTGCCACCAGCAGAGAGGACACTTATCAGCCCCAGCATTTT,CATSREDTYQPQHF
.,.,TRBJ2-1,TRBV14,TGTGCCAGCAGCCAAGGGGGCATATTACAGTTCTTC,CASSQGGILQFF
TRBD1,.,TRBJ1-1,TRBV29-1,TGCAGCGTTGAAAGGGGGCTGGGGACTGAAGCTTTCTTT,CSVERGLGTEAFF
TRBD1,.,TRBJ2-7,TRBV3-1,TGTGCCAGCAGCCAAGACAGGGGGCGGTCCTACGAGCAGTACTTC,CASSQDRGRSYEQYF
.,.,TRBJ1-1,TRBV30,TGTGCCTGGACAAGGGGAGTACCTGAAGCTTTCTTT,CAWTRGVPEAFF
.,.,TRBJ2-1,TRBV6-1,TGTGCCAGCAGGTCCCTAGGTGAGCAGTTCTTC,CASRSLGEQFF
.,once,TRBJ1-5,TRBV12-3/TRBV12-4,TGTGCCAGCAGTCCAAGGGGGGCACGGGACGGGCAGCCCCAGCATTTT,CASSPRGARDGQPQHF
TRBD2,.,TRBJ2-5,TRBV4-3,TGCGCCAGCAGCCAGGGTACTAGCGCCCAAGAGACCCAGTACTTC,CASSQGTSAQETQYF
.,.,TRBJ2-1,TRBV20-1,TGCAGTGCTAGAGATGGGGGTCGGGCCTACAATGAGCAGTTCTTC,CSARDGGRAYNEQFF
.,.,TRBJ2-1,TRBV29-1,TGCAGCGTTAAGGACTGGCAGCGTGAGCAGTTCTTC,CSVKDWQREQFF
.,once,TRBJ2-7,TRBV11-2,TGTGCCAGCAGCTTTAGCGGTTGGGCCGCCTACGAGCAGTACTTC,CASSFSGWAAYEQYF
.,.,TRBJ1-1,TRBV29-1,TGCAGCGTTGAAAGGGCCAACGATGAAGCTTTCTTT,CSVERANDEAFF
.,.,TRBJ2-1,TRBV7-9,TGTGCCAGCAGCTTAGACGGACTACCTTACAATGAGCAGTTCTTC,CASSLDGLPYNEQFF
.,.,TRBJ1-1,TRBV23-1,TGCGCCAGCAGGTGGGGTTACACTGAAGCTTTCTTT,CASRWGYTEAFF
TRBD2,.,TRBJ2-5,TRBV5-1,TGCGCCAGCAGTATCCTTCCGGGAGGGTACCAAGAGACCCAGTACTTC,CASSILPGGYQETQYF
.,.,TRBJ2-1,TRBV7-9,TGTGCCCCCAGGGCCCCACGGTACAATGAGCAGTTCTTC,CAPRAPRYNEQFF
.,.,TRBJ1-4,TRBV30,TGTGCCTGGAGTCCCGACGGTCCAACTAATGAAAAACTGTTTTTT,CAWSPDGPTNEKLFF
.,.,TRBJ2-1,TRBV14,TGTGCCAGCAACCCAGGAGGGGATCTATACAATGAGCAGTTCTTC,CASNPGGDLYNEQFF
.,once,TRBJ1-2,TRBV11-2,TGTGCCAGCAGCCCGACAAGTAACTATGGCTACACCTTC,CASSPTSNYGYTF
TRBD1,.,TRBJ1-2,TRBV29-1,TGCAGCGCCCGGGGACAGGGGTATGGCTACACCTTC,CSARGQGYGYTF
.,.,TRBJ1-5,TRBV23-1,TGCGCCAGCAGTCAACGGACAGAAAATCAGCCCCAGCATTTT,CASSQRTENQPQHF
TRBD2,.,TRBJ2-7,TRBV20-1,TGCAGTGCTAGAGATCCCAGCGGGAGGGCCTCCGAGCAGTACTTC,CSARDPSGRASEQYF
TRBD2,once,TRBJ2-7,TRBV29-1,TGCAGCGTTTCTTGGGGAGGGATGGGCGAGCAGTACTTC,CSVSWGGMGEQYF
.,.,TRBJ2-3,TRBV29-1,TGCAGCGTTCGCAGGGCAGATACGCAGTATTTT,CSVRRADTQYF
.,once,TRBJ1-1,TRBV15,TGTGCCACCAGCAGAGGGGCAGGGAACACTGAAGCTTTCTTT,CATSRGAGNTEAFF
TRBD1,.,TRBJ1-1,TRBV29-1,TGCAGCGTTAGGACAGGGGAGGGCACTGAAGCTTTCTTT,CSVRTGEGTEAFF
TRBD2,.,TRBJ2-2,TRBV7-3,TGTGCCAGCAGCCCTCTAGCGGGAGCAGGCACCGGGGAGCTGTTTTTT,CASSPLAGAGTGELFF
TRBD1,.,TRBJ2-3,TRBV28,TGTGCCAGCAGTCCGGGACAGGGACGGGCAGATACGCAGTATTTT,CASSPGQGRADTQYF
.,.,TRBJ2-7,TRBV6-7,TGTGCCAGCACCCTCACCTACGAGCAGTACTTC,CASTLTYEQYF
TRBD2,.,TRBJ2-7,TRBV30,TGTGCCTGGACTCCCGCGGGACTAGCGGGAGTTTGGGGCGAGCAGTACTTC,CAWTPAGLAGVWGEQYF
TRBD2,.,TRBJ2-1,TRBV14,TGTGCCAGCAGCCATGGGGGGGTCGATGAGCAGTTCTTC,CASSHGGVDEQFF